This TCR beta chain appears in the sequencing data of a study of CD8 T cells in Susac syndrome. Reverse transcription of roughly 0.45 to 1 ug RNA used random hexamers. Amplification of the TCR beta CDR3 was carried out by immunoSEQ multiplex PCR, which spanned a total of 54 Vbeta and 13 Jbeta segments. TCRdb fed the immunoSEQ multiplex PCR reads into MiXCR, producing one record per CDR3 protein. Of some 110,000 distinct CDR3 sequences listed, roughly 94% were seen once; the top ten hold 0.25% to 0.3%. The TCR was taken from a human donor with Susac syndrome. Sequenced: CD8+ T cells from PBMCs.

The CDR3 DNA follows: TGCAGTGCTAGAGGCCCAGGCGAGCAGTTCTTC. It yields the protein CSARGPGEQFF. This chain connects TRBV20-1 to TRBJ2-1, with no clear D. The CDR3 spans 11 residues. V lost 1 base to trimming and J lost 10 bases, with 8 bases between them. The germline V gene has CDR1 DFQATT and CDR2 SNEGSKA (reference sequence).